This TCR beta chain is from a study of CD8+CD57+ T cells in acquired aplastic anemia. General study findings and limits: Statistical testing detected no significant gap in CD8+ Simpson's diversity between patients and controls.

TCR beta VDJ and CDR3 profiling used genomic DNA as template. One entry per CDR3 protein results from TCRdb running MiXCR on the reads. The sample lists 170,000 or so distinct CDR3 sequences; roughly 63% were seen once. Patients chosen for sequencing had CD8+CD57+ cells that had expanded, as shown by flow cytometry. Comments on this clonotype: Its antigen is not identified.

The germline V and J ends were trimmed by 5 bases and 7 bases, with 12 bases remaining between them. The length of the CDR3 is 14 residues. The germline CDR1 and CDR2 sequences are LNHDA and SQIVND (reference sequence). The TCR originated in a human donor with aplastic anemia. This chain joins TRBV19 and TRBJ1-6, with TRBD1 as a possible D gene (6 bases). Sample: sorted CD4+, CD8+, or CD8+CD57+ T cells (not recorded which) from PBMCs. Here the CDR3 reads CASSLGQRNSPLHF. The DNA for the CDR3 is TGTGCCAGTAGTCTTGGACAGAGGAATTCACCCCTCCACTTT.